This TCR beta chain was sequenced for a study of blood T cell repertoires in COVID-19. Per the study methods: Using reference gene primer amplification, nucleated cell counts were estimated. This table comes from immunoSEQ multiplex PCR, and its TCRdb copy is limited to in-frame clones, with some not included. V, J and clone size were drawn from that table, and D and trimming were deduced from the DNA. The sample contains tens of thousands of clones, over 75% of which appear only once. The CDR3 is 14 residues long. The specimen sequenced was peripheral blood. V gene TRBV21-1 combines with J gene TRBJ2-7; TRBD1, the D gene given by the table, was not confirmed from the DNA. TRBV21-1 is listed as a pseudogene. The receptor was isolated from a woman aged 55-75 years with acute or convalescent COVID-19. CDR3 DNA sequence: TGTGCCAGCGGCAAGGGACAGGCAACCTACGAGCAGTACTTC. Its protein is CASGKGQATYEQYF.